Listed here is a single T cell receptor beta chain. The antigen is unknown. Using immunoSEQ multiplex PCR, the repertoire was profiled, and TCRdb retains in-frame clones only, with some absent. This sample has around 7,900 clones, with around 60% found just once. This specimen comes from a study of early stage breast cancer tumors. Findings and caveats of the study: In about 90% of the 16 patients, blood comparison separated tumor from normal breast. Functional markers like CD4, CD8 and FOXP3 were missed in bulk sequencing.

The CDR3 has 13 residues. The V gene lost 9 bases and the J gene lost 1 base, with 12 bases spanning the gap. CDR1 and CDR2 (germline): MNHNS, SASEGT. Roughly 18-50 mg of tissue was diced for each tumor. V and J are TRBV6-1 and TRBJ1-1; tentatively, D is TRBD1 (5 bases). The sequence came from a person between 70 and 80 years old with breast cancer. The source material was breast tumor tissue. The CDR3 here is CASFRERNTEAFF. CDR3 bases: TGTGCCAGTTTCAGGGAAAGGAACACTGAAGCTTTCTTT.